This is a list of T cell receptor beta chains from one sample in a study of OX40 agonist ivuxolimab in advanced cancers. Only in-frame clones appear in the TCRdb table, and some are missing; sequencing was by immunoSEQ multiplex PCR. The table shows about 42,000 clones, with roughly 86% occurring only once. The sequencing used CD4+ or CD8+ T cells sorted from blood, collected in a trial of the OX40 agonist ivuxolimab. The receptors shown here come from an adult with an advanced solid tumor such as melanoma, head and neck, liver or kidney cancer. Each CDR3 is given with its conserved first and last residue. The D gene is left open where the match is weak. Clone size is given for some rows only: seen once, a few or many times, or a class if the clone is expanded.

D gene	clone size	V gene	J gene	CDR3 protein
TRBD2	.	TRBV5-1	TRBJ2-5	CASSYASGGAYQETQYF
TRBD1	.	TRBV29-1	TRBJ2-7	CSAQGGDRAYEQYF
.	.	TRBV14	TRBJ1-5	CASSPQGNNQPQHF
TRBD2	.	TRBV5-4	TRBJ2-3	CACRSGGATDTQYF
TRBD1	.	TRBV7-9	TRBJ1-4	CASSFLRDRPNREKLFF
.	.	TRBV10-2	TRBJ1-1	CASSLGLNTEAFF
TRBD1	.	TRBV2	TRBJ1-4	CASSRQGPNEKLFF
.	once	TRBV4-3	TRBJ1-1	CASSQRAGNTEAFF
.	.	TRBV5-8	TRBJ1-1	CASSLGGVNTEAFF
TRBD1	.	TRBV28	TRBJ1-2	CASGPDRGRLGYTF
.	.	TRBV6-5	TRBJ1-5	CAIGGGGSNQPQHF
TRBD1	.	TRBV9	TRBJ1-5	CASSGGGQINQPQHF
.	.	TRBV9	TRBJ2-2	CASSVAAEGTGELFF
.	few	TRBV13	TRBJ2-2	CASSLNTGELFF
TRBD2	.	TRBV27	TRBJ2-3	CASRYLAGGHSSTDTQYF
.	.	TRBV6-1	TRBJ1-1	CASSDDRNTEAFF
.	.	TRBV27	TRBJ2-3	CASSLYPFLRGTDTQYF
TRBD1	once	TRBV15	TRBJ2-3	CATSRVTGGEADTQYF
.	.	TRBV7-9	TRBJ1-2	CASSLAGTETYGYTF
.	.	TRBV21-1	TRBJ2-3	CASSSDGGGEPGLPTRLSTDTQYF
.	.	TRBV15	TRBJ1-5	CATSRQGFNQPQHF
.	.	TRBV11-3	TRBJ2-7	CASSSRSSPYEQYF
TRBD2	.	TRBV7-2	TRBJ2-1	CASSFFGGGPNEQFF
.	.	TRBV11-2	TRBJ1-2	CASSLGGGYYGYTF
TRBD1	.	TRBV14	TRBJ1-4	CASSQTGLEKLFF
TRBD1	once	TRBV28	TRBJ2-1	CASSLPRDRSTRGVVNEQFF
.	.	TRBV30	TRBJ1-1	CAWSEGASTEAFF
TRBD1	.	TRBV6-5	TRBJ2-1	CASSYGPGGDEQFF
.	.	TRBV7-9	TRBJ2-7	CASSLGAGRRHEQYF
.	.	TRBV5-6	TRBJ2-7	CASSLVSSTYEQYF
TRBD1	.	TRBV4-1	TRBJ1-1	CASTIGTGATEAFF
.	.	TRBV15	TRBJ2-2	CATSPRRDGELFF
TRBD1	.	TRBV13	TRBJ2-7	CASSTRTGGPHEQYF
TRBD1	.	TRBV10-1	.	CASSVSGTGPYEQYF
TRBD1	.	TRBV27	TRBJ1-2	CASGGQGSANYGYTF
TRBD1	.	TRBV7-6	TRBJ1-1	CASSLGQGNGVPEAFF
.	.	TRBV6-1	TRBJ1-2	CASSVGHLYGYTF
TRBD1	.	TRBV6-5	TRBJ2-7	CASRTGVEQYF
.	.	TRBV7-3	TRBJ2-1	CASSSWPQDEQFF
.	.	TRBV6-6	TRBJ1-2	CASSYSAEGYGYTF
.	.	TRBV6-1	TRBJ1-3	CASSEGGISGNTIYF
TRBD1	.	TRBV19	TRBJ2-1	CASSPDRGSGNEQFF
.	.	TRBV7-2	TRBJ2-5	CASSLVERAEETQYF
.	once	TRBV28	TRBJ1-5	CASSLYRYSNQPQHF
.	.	TRBV9	TRBJ1-6	CASSVGHLGYSPLHF
.	.	TRBV7-9	TRBJ2-1	CASSLGVAYEQFF
TRBD2	once	TRBV7-9	TRBJ2-1	CASSLGLAEQFF
.	.	TRBV4-3	TRBJ2-2	CASSQPDSLHRELFF
TRBD1	.	TRBV28	TRBJ2-1	CASSFRQGAYNEQFF
TRBD1	once	TRBV9	TRBJ2-7	CASSVAGTGMNEQYF
.	.	TRBV7-3	TRBJ1-6	CASSLVGIGNSPLHF
.	.	TRBV27	TRBJ1-1	CASSSGGGNTEAFF
TRBD1	.	TRBV27	TRBJ2-2	CASSLQGALITGELFF
.	once	TRBV19	TRBJ2-1	CASTFGWTDQNEQFF
.	.	TRBV2	TRBJ2-1	CASSTRGSYNEQFF
TRBD1	.	TRBV2	TRBJ1-2	CASSEGQGAEGYTF
TRBD1	.	TRBV29-1	TRBJ2-3	CSVEDGDRVRADTQYF
.	once	TRBV29-1	TRBJ1-1	CSVDSAMNTEAFF